The clone carrying this T cell receptor beta chain was counted ten times or more. Its antigen is unknown. CDR3 length: 17 amino acids. The V gene's germline CDR1 is LGHDT and CDR2 YNNKEL (reference sequence). Trimming pared 4 bases from V and 4 bases from J, leaving 22 bases between. TCRdb called the 5' RACE reads again in MiXCR, with one record for every CDR3 protein. The sample lists about 890,000 distinct CDR3 sequences, about 12% seen once, with 1.5% to 2% in the top ten. The entry originates in a study of identical twins. Study conclusions and caveats: High-abundance cord blood beta clonotypes had fewer insertions; memory repertoires showed none.

In addition, the sample was reused for a study of yellow fever vaccine responses in identical twins.

The sequenced sample was PBMCs. The chain recombines TRBV3-1 with TRBJ1-2; D is possibly TRBD1 (6 bases). This sequence originates from a woman aged 18-29 years in good health. CDR3 DNA: TGTGCCAGCAGCCCAGGTCAGCCGGACAGTAAGGTCTATGGCTACACCTTC. Amino acid sequence: CASSPGQPDSKVYGYTF. The variable domain in full, with the rest retrieved from reference TRBV3-1 and TRBJ1-2, is DTAVSQTPKYLVTQMGNDKSIKCEQNLGHDTMYWYKQDSKKFLKIMFSYNNKELIINETVPNRFSPKSPDKAHLNLHINSLELGDSAVYFCASSPGQPDSKVYGYTFGSGTRLTVV.